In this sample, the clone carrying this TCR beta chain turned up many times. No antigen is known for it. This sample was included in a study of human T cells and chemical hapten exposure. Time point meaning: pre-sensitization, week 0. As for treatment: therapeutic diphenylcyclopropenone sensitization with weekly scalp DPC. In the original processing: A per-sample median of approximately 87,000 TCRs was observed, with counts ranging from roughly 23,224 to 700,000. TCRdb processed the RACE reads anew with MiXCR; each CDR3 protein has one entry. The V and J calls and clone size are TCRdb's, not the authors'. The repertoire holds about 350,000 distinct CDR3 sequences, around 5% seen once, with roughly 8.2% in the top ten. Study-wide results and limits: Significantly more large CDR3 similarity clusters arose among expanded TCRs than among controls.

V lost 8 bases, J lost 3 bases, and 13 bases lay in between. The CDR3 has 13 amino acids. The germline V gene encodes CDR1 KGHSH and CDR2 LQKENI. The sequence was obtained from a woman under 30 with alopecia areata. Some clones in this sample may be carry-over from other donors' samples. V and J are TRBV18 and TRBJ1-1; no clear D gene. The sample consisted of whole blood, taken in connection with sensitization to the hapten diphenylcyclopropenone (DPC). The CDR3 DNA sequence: TGTGCCAGCGCGTTCACGTCCTACACTGAAGCTTTCTTT. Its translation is CASAFTSYTEAFF.